This T cell receptor beta chain was recorded in a study of blood T cell repertoires in COVID-19. As for the study in general: T cells, B-cell-depleted T cells, or PBMCs supplied cDNA or gDNA.

Trimming took off 3 bases at V and 0 bases at J, with 10 bases between the two ends. The CDR3 contains 15 residues. The germline gives CDR1 SGHVS, CDR2 FQNEAQ. This clone was seen only once. In the original analysis: The authors estimated nucleated cell counts from reference gene primer amplification. Using immunoSEQ multiplex PCR, the repertoire was profiled, and TCRdb retains in-frame clones only, with some absent. V and J calls and clone size are copied from that table; D and trimming were computed from the DNA. This table has tens of thousands of clones, roughly 80% appearing once. The sequenced sample was peripheral blood. The gene calls are TRBV7-8 and TRBJ2-3, with unresolved D. The origin of this receptor is a man aged 50 to 60 with acute or convalescent COVID-19. Here the CDR3 DNA reads TGTGCCAGCAGCTTTTCGCTCAGGAGCACAGATACGCAGTATTTT. Its protein product is CASSFSLRSTDTQYF.